The 18 T cell receptor beta chains presented below share a single source sample, sequenced in a study of shared clonotypes between healthy human individuals. The method was immunoSEQ multiplex PCR; TCRdb's version includes in-frame clones alone and lacks a portion of them. This table holds 2 million to 2.5 million clones, roughly 95% found once. Sequenced material: naive CD4+ T cells sorted from blood. Subset of the sample: CD45RA+ positively selected. The source is a man aged 18-30 years in good health.

V usage is TRBV4-3 and J usage is TRBJ1-2; 10 bases agree with TRBD1. Trimming took 0 bases from V and 7 from J; bases not matched to a gene: 8. Per germline, CDR1 LGHNA and CDR2 YSLEER. The CDR3 has 16 amino acids. This chain's CDR3 is CASSQDQRQGAGGYTF. The CDR3 DNA follows: TGCGCCAGCAGCCAAGATCAGAGACAGGGGGCGGGTGGCTACACCTTC.

This clone was seen once. The rearrangement links TRBV9 to TRBJ1-4; TRBD1 matches 8 bases. The V segment lost 4 bases and the J segment 5 bases; nucleotides outside the gene matches: 7. The germline V gene encodes CDR1 SGDLS and CDR2 YYNGEE. CDR3 length equals 15 residues. The CDR3 loop is CASSSRDRGNEKLFF. The CDR3 DNA sequence: TGTGCCAGCAGCTCCCGCGACAGGGGAAATGAAAAACTGTTTTTT.

The chain couples TRBV5-1 to TRBJ1-1; TRBD1 is a possible D gene (6 bases). Between the trimmed V and J ends, which lost 5 bases and 3 bases, there was a span of 14 bases. Looked up from germline, CDR1 is SGHRS and CDR2 is YFSETQ. CDR3 length: 14 amino acids. The CDR3 here is CASSTGYGDTEAFF. The CDR3 DNA reads as TGCGCCAGCAGTACAGGGTATGGTGACACTGAAGCTTTCTTT. The complete variable domain, with remaining parts taken from reference TRBV5-1 and TRBJ1-1, reads KAGVTQTPRYLIKTRGQQVTLSCSPISGHRSVSWYQQTPGQGLQFLFEYFSETQRNKGNFPGRFSGRQFSNSRSEMNVSTLELGDSALYLCASSTGYGDTEAFFGQGTRLTVV.

The chain joins TRBV9 to TRBJ1-6, with D possibly TRBD1 on 5 matching bases. The CDR3 is made up of 13 amino acids. Deletions cut 3 bases from V and 6 bases from J, with 7 bases between. Germline V lookup: CDR1 SGDLS, CDR2 YYNGEE. The CDR3 spells CASSAGSNSPLHF. Here the CDR3 DNA reads TGTGCCAGCAGCGCAGGGAGTAATTCACCCCTCCACTTT.

The chain joins TRBV27 to TRBJ1-5; D is undetermined. The CDR3 is made up of 16 amino acids. Looked up from germline, CDR1 is MNHEY and CDR2 is SMNVEV (reference sequence). Trimming took off 8 bases at V and 6 bases at J, with 23 bases between the two ends. Here the CDR3 reads CASRETRLSSIQPQHF. In nucleotides, the CDR3 is TGTGCCAGCCGCGAGACGAGGTTAAGCAGTATTCAGCCCCAGCATTTT.

The chain employs TRBV25-1 and TRBJ2-1, with 11 bases fitting TRBD2. Trimming at V came to 5 bases and at J to 4 bases, leaving 4 bases not matched to a gene. CDR1 is MGHDK, CDR2 SYGVNS, per germline. This CDR3 has 15 residues. The CDR3 spells CASSSTSGGYNEQFF. The CDR3 DNA follows: TGTGCCAGCAGTTCCACTAGCGGGGGATACAATGAGCAGTTCTTC.

This chain links TRBV4-1 with TRBJ2-5; 7 positions agree with TRBD2. This CDR3 is built from 16 residues. V shed 0 bases and J 2 bases; nucleotides not matched to a gene: 6. Germline loops: CDR1 MGHRA, CDR2 YSYEKL. The CDR3 bases are TGCGCCAGCAGCCAAGAATGGCTAGCGGCACAAGAGACCCAGTACTTC. Its protein product is CASSQEWLAAQETQYF.

V and J are TRBV5-6 and TRBJ2-7; D remains unclear. Trimming left V 4 bases short and J 2 bases short, with 7 bases between. CDR3 length: 12 amino acids. CDR1 and CDR2 from the germline V gene are SGHDT and YYEEEE. The DNA for the CDR3 is TGTGCCAGCAGCCACCCACCCTACGAGCAGTACTTC. Residues: CASSHPPYEQYF.

The chain joins TRBV30 to TRBJ2-3; D is possibly TRBD2 (6 bases). Germline V gene lookup returns CDR1 GTSNPN and CDR2 SVGIG (reference sequence). The CDR3 is made up of 14 amino acids. The V and J ends lost 3 bases and 4 bases respectively, with 14 bases between them. The CDR3 reads CAWRADGSADTQYF. CDR3 DNA sequence: TGTGCCTGGAGGGCCGACGGGAGCGCAGATACGCAGTATTTT.

V gene TRBV18 combines with J gene TRBJ1-1; TRBD1 aligns across 8 bases. The V gene's germline CDR1 is KGHSH and CDR2 LQKENI. CDR3 size: 15 residues. V dropped 3 bases and J dropped 7; count of bases not matched to a gene: 10. The CDR3 sequence: CASSPRPTGEGEAFF. CDR3 coding DNA: TGTGCCAGCTCACCCCGACCGACAGGGGAAGGTGAAGCTTTCTTT.

This clone was counted once. V gene TRBV28 combines with J gene TRBJ2-2, with a tentative D call TRBD1 (5 bases). CDR1 and CDR2 (germline): MDHEN, SYDVKM. Deletions cut 10 bases from V and 1 base from J, with 13 bases between. The CDR3 sequence is 14 residues long. The CDR3 sequence: CATSETENTGELFF. CDR3 DNA: TGTGCCACTTCAGAGACAGAGAACACCGGGGAGCTGTTTTTT.

In the case of this clone: A read error may be the cause here, since a much bigger clone is one base away. The V call is TRBV7-9, the J call TRBJ1-5; 8 bases match TRBD1. The CDR3 extends over 14 amino acids. Per germline, CDR1 SEHNR and CDR2 FQNEAQ (reference sequence). With V trimmed by 1 base and J by 5 bases, 1 base remained unmatched. The DNA of the CDR3 is TGTGCCAGCAGCTTAGAGACAGGGGATCAGCCCCAGCATTTT. It encodes CASSLETGDQPQHF.

The chain couples TRBV5-1 to TRBJ2-7; 7 bases map to TRBD1. CDR1 is SGHRS, CDR2 YFSETQ, per germline. The CDR3 covers 17 residues. V lost 0 bases and J lost 3; bases outside the gene matches: 12. CDR3 sequence: CASSLGSRGQRNYEQYF. Written as DNA, the CDR3 is TGCGCCAGCAGCTTGGGTTCCCGGGGACAGAGAAACTACGAGCAGTACTTC.

The V gene is TRBV19, the J gene TRBJ1-1; maybe TRBD1 (6 bases). V lost 5 bases to trimming and J lost 2 bases, with 12 bases between them. From germline, CDR1 is LNHDA and CDR2 SQIVND (reference sequence). There are 14 residues in the CDR3. The CDR3 region is CASSLGTLNTEAFF. CDR3 DNA: TGTGCCAGTAGTCTTGGGACACTAAACACTGAAGCTTTCTTT.

Details on this clone: The junction does not match germline at one end; this may be a read error. The chain employs TRBV30 and TRBJ1-6; no firm D call. From germline, CDR1 is GTSNPN and CDR2 SVGIG (reference sequence). The CDR3 totals 12 residues. CDR3 nucleotide sequence: TGTGCCTGGATCTCCGATAATTCACCCCTCCACTTT. This translates into CAWISDNSPLHF.

The chain uses TRBV27 and TRBJ1-4, with a tentative D call TRBD1 (6 bases). The germline V gene encodes CDR1 MNHEY and CDR2 SMNVEV (reference sequence). V was cut by 2 bases and J by 7 bases, with 17 bases left in between. This CDR3 region has 16 residues. CDR3 nucleotide sequence: TGTGCCAGCAGTTTACATACAGGGAAGAGCGGTGAAAAACTGTTTTTT. This encodes CASSLHTGKSGEKLFF.

The chain joins TRBV5-1 to TRBJ2-7; D possibly corresponds to TRBD2 (6 bases). This CDR3 is 14 amino acids long. Trimming took off 2 bases at V and 7 bases at J, with 16 bases between the two ends. CDR1 and CDR2 (germline): SGHRS, YFSETQ. The CDR3 nucleotides read TGCGCCAGCAGCTTCGGGGGTATTGAATATGAGCAGTACTTC. Amino acids: CASSFGGIEYEQYF.

This rearrangement joins TRBV12-2 to TRBJ2-7. TRBV12-2 is deemed a pseudogene. There are 8 residues in the CDR3. The CDR3 bases are TGTGCAAGTTACGAGCAGTACTTC. This encodes CASYEQYF.